Shown below are 9 T cell receptor beta chains from a single sample sequenced in a study of response to subunit inactivated influenza vaccine. TCRdb itself ran the RT-PCR reads through MiXCR, one entry per CDR3 protein. The sample includes around 790,000 distinct CDR3 sequences, around 20% of them seen just once. Sample: PBMCs from blood, taken more than 4 days after vaccination. Receptor source: a man aged 45-65 years who received an inactivated influenza vaccine.

The rearrangement links TRBV6-1 to TRBJ2-1, with 7 bases that match TRBD1. The junction had 8 bases not matched to a gene; V was cut back by 3 bases and J by 9 bases. Germline lookup yields CDR1 MNHNS and CDR2 SASEGT. The CDR3 extends over 14 amino acids. CDR3 amino acids: CASSDTTRGLEQFF. CDR3 coding DNA: TGTGCCAGCAGTGATACCACGAGGGGGCTTGAGCAGTTCTTC.

The chain joins TRBV20-1 to TRBJ2-1; TRBD2 is a possible D gene (6 bases). The germline V gene has CDR1 DFQATT and CDR2 SNEGSKA (reference sequence). This CDR3 is built from 14 residues. The CDR3, as DNA: TGCAGCGCATCTAGCGACAGATACTACAATGAGCAGTTCTTC. This gives the protein CSASSDRYYNEQFF.

The chain joins TRBV5-5 to TRBJ1-1; weak D call: TRBD1 (6 bases). V lost 4 bases to trimming and J lost 3 bases, with 13 bases between them. Germline CDR1 and CDR2: SGHKS and YYEKEE (reference sequence). The CDR3 is 14 amino acids. DNA of the CDR3: TGTGCCAGCAGCATAGGGGGGGTTTACACTGAAGCTTTCTTT. It specifies CASSIGGVYTEAFF.

The rearrangement uses TRBV15 and TRBJ2-5, with TRBD2 identical over 7 bases. Germline values: CDR1 LNHNV, CDR2 YYDKDF (reference sequence). Trimming cost V 4 bases and J 7 bases; bases outside gene matches: 0. The CDR3 is made up of 11 amino acids. CDR3 coding DNA: TGTGCCACCAGCACTAGCGGGACCCAGTACTTC. It codes for CATSTSGTQYF.

This clonotype occurred a few times. The chain is built from TRBV15 and TRBJ1-5, with D tentatively TRBD1 (6 bases). The CDR3 has 16 residues. Germline V gene lookup returns CDR1 LNHNV and CDR2 YYDKDF (reference sequence). V lost 3 bases, J lost 3 bases, and 15 bases lay in between. CDR3 DNA sequence: TGTGCCACCAGCAGGACGGGGGGGGCAGTCAATCAGCCCCAGCATTTT. It encodes CATSRTGGAVNQPQHF.

The chain is built from TRBV6-5 and TRBJ2-7, with a possible D match to TRBD2 (5 bases). V gave up 0 bases and J gave up 6 bases, with 9 bases separating them. The CDR3 is 13 amino acids. Germline V gives CDR1 MNHEY, CDR2 SVGAGI. CDR3 DNA: TGTGCCAGCAGTTACTCGGGTCGGGGCGAGCAGTACTTC. Its translation is CASSYSGRGEQYF.

The rearrangement links TRBV12-3 or TRBV12-4 to TRBJ2-7; perhaps D is TRBD1 or TRBD2 (5 bases each). The germline V and J ends were trimmed by 5 bases and 6 bases, with 14 bases remaining between them. The CDR3 length is 13 residues. This chain's CDR3 is CASSPGPPLEQYF. Written as DNA, the CDR3 is TGTGCCAGCAGTCCGGGACCTCCTCTCGAGCAGTACTTC.

This clonotype was observed a few times. This sequence joins TRBV7-9 and TRBJ2-7, with TRBD2 matching over 7 bases. Germline CDR1 and CDR2: SEHNR and FQNEAQ (reference sequence). V lost 5 bases to trimming and J lost 4 bases; unmatched junction nucleotides: 8. This CDR3 is 14 amino acids long. CDR3 sequence (DNA): TGTGCCAGCAGCCAGGGACTATCTGGATACGAGCAGTACTTC. Amino acids: CASSQGLSGYEQYF.

The CDR3 here is CATSRDRGTDTQYF. In nucleotides, the CDR3 is TGTGCCACCAGCCGGGACAGGGGGACAGATACGCAGTATTTT. The gene calls are TRBV15 and TRBJ2-3; 11 nucleotides agree with TRBD1. Germline CDR1 reads LNHNV; CDR2 reads YYDKDF (reference sequence). This CDR3 has 14 amino acids. Trimming took 5 bases from V and 3 from J; bases not matched to a gene: 1.